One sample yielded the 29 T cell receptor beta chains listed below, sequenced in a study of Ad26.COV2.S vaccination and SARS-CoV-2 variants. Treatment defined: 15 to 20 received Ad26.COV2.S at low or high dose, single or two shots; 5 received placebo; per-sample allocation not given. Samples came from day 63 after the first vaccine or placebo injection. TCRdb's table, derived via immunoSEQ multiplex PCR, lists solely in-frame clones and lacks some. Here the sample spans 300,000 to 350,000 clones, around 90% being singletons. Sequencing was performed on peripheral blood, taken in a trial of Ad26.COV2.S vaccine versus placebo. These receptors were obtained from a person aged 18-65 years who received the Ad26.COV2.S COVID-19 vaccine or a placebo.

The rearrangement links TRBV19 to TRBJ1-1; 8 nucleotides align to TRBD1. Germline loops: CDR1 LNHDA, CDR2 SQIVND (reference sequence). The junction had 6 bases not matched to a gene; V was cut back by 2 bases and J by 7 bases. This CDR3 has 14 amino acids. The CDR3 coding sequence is TGTGCCAGTAGTATAATTTTGACAGGGGTTGAAGCTTTCTTT. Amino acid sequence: CASSIILTGVEAFF.

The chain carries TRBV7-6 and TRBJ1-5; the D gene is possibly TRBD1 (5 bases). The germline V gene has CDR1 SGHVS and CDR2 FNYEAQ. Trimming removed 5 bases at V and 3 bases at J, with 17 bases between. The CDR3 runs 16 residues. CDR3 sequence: CASSSGAAIYNQPQHF. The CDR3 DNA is TGTGCCAGCAGCAGCGGGGCAGCTATTTACAATCAGCCCCAGCATTTT.

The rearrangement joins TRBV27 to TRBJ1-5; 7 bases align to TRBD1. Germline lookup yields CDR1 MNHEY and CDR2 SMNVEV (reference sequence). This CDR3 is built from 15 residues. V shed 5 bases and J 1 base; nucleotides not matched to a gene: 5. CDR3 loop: CASSREGASNQPQHF. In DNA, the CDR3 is TGTGCCAGCAGTCGGGAGGGGGCGAGCAATCAGCCCCAGCATTTT.

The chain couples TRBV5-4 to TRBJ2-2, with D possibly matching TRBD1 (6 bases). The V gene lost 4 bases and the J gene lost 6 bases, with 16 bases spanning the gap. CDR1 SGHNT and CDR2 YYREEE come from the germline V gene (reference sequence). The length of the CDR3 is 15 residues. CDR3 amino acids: CASSTGTGLSGELFF. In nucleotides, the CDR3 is TGTGCCAGCAGCACCGGAACAGGGTTATCCGGGGAGCTGTTTTTT. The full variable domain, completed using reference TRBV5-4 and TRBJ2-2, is ETGVTQSPTHLIKTRGQQVTLRCSSQSGHNTVSWYQQALGQGPQFIFQYYREEENGRGNFPPRFSGLQFPNYSSELNVNALELDDSALYLCASSTGTGLSGELFFGEGSRLTVL.

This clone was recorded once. Written as DNA, the CDR3 is TGCAGCGTTGCAAAGGATATGAACACTGAAGCTTTCTTT. Translation: CSVAKDMNTEAFF. The chain combines TRBV29-1 with TRBJ1-1; unclear D gene. Germline CDR1 reads SQVTM; CDR2 reads ANQGSEA. The germline V and J ends were trimmed by 4 bases and 0 bases, with 9 bases remaining between them. The CDR3 totals 13 residues. The entire variable domain, with the rest obtained from reference TRBV29-1 and TRBJ1-1, is as follows: SAVISQKPSRDICQRGTSLTIQCQVDSQVTMMFWYRQQPGQSLTLIATANQGSEATYESGFVIDKFPISRPNLTFSTLTVSNMSPEDSSIYLCSVAKDMNTEAFFGQGTRLTVV.

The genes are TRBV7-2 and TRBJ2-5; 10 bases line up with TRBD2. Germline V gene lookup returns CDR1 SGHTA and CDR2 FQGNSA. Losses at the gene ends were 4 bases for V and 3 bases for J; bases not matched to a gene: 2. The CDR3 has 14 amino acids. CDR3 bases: TGTGCCAGCAGCTCTACTAGCGGGGAAGAGACCCAGTACTTC. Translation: CASSSTSGEETQYF.

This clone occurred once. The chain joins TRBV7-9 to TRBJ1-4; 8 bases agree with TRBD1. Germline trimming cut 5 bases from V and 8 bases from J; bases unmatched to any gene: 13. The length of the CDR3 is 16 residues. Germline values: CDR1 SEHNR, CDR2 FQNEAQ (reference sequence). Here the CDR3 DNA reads TGTGCCAGCAGCCCTATTAGCGGACAGGGAAACGAAAAACTGTTTTTT. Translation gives CASSPISGQGNEKLFF.

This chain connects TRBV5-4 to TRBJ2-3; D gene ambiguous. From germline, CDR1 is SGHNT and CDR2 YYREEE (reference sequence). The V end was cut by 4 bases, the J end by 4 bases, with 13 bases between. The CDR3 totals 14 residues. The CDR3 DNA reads TGTGCCAGCAGCCCGATCCTCGCGCCAGATACGCAGTATTTT. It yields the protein CASSPILAPDTQYF.

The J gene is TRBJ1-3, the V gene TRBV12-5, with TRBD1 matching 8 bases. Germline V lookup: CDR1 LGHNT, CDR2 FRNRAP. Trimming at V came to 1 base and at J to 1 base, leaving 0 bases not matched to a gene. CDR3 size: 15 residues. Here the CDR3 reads CASGLGQGSGNTIYF. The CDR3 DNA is TGTGCTAGTGGTTTGGGACAGGGGTCTGGAAACACCATATATTTT.

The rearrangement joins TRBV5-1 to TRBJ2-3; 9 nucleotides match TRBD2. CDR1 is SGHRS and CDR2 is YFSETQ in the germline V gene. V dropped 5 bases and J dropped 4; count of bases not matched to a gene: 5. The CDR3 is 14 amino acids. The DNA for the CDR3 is TGCGCCAGCAGGGTAGCGGGAGAGTCAGATACGCAGTATTTT. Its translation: CASRVAGESDTQYF. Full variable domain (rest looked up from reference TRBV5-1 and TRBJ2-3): KAGVTQTPRYLIKTRGQQVTLSCSPISGHRSVSWYQQTPGQGLQFLFEYFSETQRNKGNFPGRFSGRQFSNSRSEMNVSTLELGDSALYLCASRVAGESDTQYFGPGTRLTVL.

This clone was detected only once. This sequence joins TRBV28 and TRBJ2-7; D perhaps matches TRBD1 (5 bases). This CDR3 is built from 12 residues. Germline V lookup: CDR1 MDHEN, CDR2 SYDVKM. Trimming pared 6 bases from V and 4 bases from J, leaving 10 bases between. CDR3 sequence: CASSRATYEQYF. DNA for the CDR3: TGTGCCAGCAGCAGGGCCACTTACGAGCAGTACTTC.

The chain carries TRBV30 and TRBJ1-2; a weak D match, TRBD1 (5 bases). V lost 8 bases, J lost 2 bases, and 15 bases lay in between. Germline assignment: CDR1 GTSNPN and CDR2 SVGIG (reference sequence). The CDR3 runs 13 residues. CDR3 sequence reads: CAGRQNLNYGYTF. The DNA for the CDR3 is TGTGCCGGTAGACAGAACTTGAACTATGGCTACACCTTC.

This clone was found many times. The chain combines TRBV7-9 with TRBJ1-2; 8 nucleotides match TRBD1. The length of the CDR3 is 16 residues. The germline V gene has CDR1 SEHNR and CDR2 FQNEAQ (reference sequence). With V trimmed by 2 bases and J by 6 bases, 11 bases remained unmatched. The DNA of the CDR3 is TGTGCCAGCAGCTTAAGAGGTGGCAGGGGGCTGAATGGCTACACCTTC. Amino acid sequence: CASSLRGGRGLNGYTF.

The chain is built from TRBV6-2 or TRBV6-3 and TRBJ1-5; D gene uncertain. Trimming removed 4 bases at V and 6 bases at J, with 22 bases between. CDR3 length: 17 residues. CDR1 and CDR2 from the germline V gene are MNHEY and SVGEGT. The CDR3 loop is CASSSRKGPRESQPQHF. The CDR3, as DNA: TGTGCCAGCAGTTCACGCAAAGGTCCAAGGGAGAGTCAGCCCCAGCATTTT.

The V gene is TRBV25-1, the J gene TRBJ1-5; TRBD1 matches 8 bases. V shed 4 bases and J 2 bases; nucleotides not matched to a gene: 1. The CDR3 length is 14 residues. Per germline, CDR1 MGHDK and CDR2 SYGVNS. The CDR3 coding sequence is TGTGCCAGCAGTGCGACAGGGGGCAATCAGCCCCAGCATTTT. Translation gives CASSATGGNQPQHF.

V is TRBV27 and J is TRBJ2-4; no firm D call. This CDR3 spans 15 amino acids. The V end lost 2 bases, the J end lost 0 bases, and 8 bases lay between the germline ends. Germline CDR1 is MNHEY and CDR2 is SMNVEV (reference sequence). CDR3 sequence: CASSLDFGAKNIQYF. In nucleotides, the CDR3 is TGTGCCAGCAGTTTAGATTTCGGAGCCAAAAACATTCAGTACTTC.

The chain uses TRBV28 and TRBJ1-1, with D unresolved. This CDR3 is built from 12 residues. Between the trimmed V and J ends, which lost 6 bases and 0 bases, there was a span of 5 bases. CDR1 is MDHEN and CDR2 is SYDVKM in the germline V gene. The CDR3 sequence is CASSIMNTEAFF. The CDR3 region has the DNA TGTGCCAGCAGCATTATGAACACTGAAGCTTTCTTT.

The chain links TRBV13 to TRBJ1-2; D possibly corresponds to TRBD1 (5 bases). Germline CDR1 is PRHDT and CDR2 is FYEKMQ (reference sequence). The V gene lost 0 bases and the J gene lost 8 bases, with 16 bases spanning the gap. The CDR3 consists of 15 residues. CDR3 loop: CASSLGLIRDPGYTF. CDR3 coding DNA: TGTGCCAGCAGCTTAGGACTTATCCGGGACCCGGGCTACACCTTC.

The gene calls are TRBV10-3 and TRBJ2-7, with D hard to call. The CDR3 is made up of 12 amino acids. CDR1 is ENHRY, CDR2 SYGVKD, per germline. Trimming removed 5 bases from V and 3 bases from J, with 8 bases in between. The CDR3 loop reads CAISKENYEQYF. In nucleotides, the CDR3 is TGTGCCATCAGTAAAGAAAACTACGAGCAGTACTTC.

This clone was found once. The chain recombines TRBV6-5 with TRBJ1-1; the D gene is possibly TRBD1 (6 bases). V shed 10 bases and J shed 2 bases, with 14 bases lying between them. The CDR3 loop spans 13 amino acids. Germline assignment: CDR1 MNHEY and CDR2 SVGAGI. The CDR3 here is CATLKQGNTEAFF. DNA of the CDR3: TGTGCCACCCTCAAACAGGGCAACACTGAAGCTTTCTTT.

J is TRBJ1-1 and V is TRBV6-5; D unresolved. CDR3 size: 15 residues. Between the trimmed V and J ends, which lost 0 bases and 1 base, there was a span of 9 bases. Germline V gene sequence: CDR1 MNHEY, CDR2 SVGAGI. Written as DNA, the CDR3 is TGTGCCAGCAGTTACTCGATCTATTCGAACACTGAAGCTTTCTTT. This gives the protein CASSYSIYSNTEAFF.

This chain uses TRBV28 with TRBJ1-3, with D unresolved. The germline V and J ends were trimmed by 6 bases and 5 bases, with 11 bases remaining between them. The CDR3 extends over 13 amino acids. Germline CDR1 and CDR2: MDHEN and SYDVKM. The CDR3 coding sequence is TGTGCCAGCAGGGAGGGCCCTAGAAACACCATATATTTT. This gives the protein CASREGPRNTIYF.

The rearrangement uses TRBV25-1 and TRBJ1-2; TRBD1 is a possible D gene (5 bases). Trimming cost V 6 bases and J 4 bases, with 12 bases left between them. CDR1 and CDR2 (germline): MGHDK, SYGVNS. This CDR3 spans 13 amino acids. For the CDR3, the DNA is TGTGCCAGCAGCCAGGCGGGGCTCTATGGCTACACCTTC. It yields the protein CASSQAGLYGYTF.

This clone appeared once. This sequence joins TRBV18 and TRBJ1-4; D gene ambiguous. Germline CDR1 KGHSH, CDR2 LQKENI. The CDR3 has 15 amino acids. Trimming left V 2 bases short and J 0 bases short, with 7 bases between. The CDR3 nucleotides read TGTGCCAGCTCACCAGCGAGGGCAACTAATGAAAAACTGTTTTTT. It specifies CASSPARATNEKLFF.

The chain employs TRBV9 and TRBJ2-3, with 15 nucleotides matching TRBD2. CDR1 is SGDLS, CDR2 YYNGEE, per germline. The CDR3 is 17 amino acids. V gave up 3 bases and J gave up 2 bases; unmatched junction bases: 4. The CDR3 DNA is TGTGCCAGCAGCGACGGACTAGCGGGAGGGAACACAGATACGCAGTATTTT. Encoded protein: CASSDGLAGGNTDTQYF.

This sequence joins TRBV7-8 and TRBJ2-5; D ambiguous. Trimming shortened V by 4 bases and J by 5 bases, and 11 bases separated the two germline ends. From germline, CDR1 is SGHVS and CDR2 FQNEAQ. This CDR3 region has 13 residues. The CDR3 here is CASSWGLRETQYF. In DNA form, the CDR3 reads TGTGCCAGCAGCTGGGGATTGAGGGAGACCCAGTACTTC.

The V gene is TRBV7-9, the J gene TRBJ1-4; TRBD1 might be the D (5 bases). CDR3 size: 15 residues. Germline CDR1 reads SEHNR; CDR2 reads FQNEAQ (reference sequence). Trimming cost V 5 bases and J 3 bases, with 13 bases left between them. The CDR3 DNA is TGTGCCAGCAGCCCACGGGGGAAGCCTAATGAAAAACTGTTTTTT. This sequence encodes CASSPRGKPNEKLFF.

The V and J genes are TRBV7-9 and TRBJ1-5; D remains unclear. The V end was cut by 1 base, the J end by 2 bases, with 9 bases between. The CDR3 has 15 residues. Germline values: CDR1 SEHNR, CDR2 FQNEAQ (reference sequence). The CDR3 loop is CASSLVGQGNQPQHF. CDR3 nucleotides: TGTGCCAGCAGCTTAGTAGGGCAGGGCAATCAGCCCCAGCATTTT.

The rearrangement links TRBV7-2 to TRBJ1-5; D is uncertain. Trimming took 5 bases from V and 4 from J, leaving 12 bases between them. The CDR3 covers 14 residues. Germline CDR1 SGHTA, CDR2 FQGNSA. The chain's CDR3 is CASSTLNGNQPQHF. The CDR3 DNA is TGTGCCAGCAGCACTCTTAACGGAAATCAGCCCCAGCATTTT.